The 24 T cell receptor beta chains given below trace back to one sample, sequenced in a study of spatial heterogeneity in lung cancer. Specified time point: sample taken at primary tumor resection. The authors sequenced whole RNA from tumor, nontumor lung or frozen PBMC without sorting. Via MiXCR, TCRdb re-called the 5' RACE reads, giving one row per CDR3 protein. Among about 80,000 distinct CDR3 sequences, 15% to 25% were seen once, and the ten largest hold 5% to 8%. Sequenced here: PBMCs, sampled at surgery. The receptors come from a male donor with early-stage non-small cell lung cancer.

CDR3 amino acids: CASSKRTIPYEQYF. The CDR3 coding sequence is TGTGCCAGCAGTAAACGGACCATTCCCTACGAGCAGTACTTC. V is TRBV2 and J is TRBJ2-7; D is undetermined. The V gene's germline CDR1 is SNHLY and CDR2 FYNNEI. Between the trimmed V and J ends, which lost 5 bases and 2 bases, there was a span of 13 bases. This CDR3 contains 14 residues.

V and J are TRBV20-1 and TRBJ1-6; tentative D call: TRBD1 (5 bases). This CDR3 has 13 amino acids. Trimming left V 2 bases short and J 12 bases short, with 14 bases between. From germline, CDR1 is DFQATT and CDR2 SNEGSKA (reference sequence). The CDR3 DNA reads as TGCAGTGCTAGACCAACCGGGGACGGACCCCTCCACTTT. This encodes CSARPTGDGPLHF.

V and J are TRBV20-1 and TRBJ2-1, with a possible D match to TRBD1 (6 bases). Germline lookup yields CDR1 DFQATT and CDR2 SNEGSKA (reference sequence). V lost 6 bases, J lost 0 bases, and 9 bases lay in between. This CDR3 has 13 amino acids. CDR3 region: CSAIRGSYNEQFF. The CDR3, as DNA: TGCAGTGCGATCAGGGGCTCCTACAATGAGCAGTTCTTC.

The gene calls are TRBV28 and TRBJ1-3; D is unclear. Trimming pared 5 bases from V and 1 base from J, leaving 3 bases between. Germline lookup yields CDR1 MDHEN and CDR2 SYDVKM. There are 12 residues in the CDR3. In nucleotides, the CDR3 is TGTGCCAGCAGTGTTTCTGGAAACACCATATATTTT. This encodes CASSVSGNTIYF.

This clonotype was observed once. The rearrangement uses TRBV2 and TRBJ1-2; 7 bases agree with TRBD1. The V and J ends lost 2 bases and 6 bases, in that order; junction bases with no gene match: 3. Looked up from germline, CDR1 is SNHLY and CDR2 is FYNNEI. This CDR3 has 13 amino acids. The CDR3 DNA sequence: TGTGCCAGCAGTGAACGACAGGGAAATGGCTACACCTTC. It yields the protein CASSERQGNGYTF. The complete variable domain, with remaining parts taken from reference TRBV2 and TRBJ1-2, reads EPEVTQTPSHQVTQMGQEVILRCVPISNHLYFYWYRQILGQKVEFLVSFYNNEISEKSEIFDDQFSVERPDGSNFTLKIRSTKLEDSAMYFCASSERQGNGYTFGSGTRLTVV.

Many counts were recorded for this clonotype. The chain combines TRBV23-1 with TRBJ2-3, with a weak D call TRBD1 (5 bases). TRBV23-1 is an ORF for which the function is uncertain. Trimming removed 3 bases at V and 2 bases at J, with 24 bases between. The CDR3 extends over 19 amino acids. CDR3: CASSQPKGPHHHHTDTQYF. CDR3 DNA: TGCGCCAGCAGTCAGCCGAAGGGGCCCCACCACCATCACACAGATACGCAGTATTTT.

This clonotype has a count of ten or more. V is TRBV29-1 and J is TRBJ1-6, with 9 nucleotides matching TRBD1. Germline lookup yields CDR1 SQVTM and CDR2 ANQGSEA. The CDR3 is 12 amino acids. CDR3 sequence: CRPTGGYSPLHF. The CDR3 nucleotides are TGCAGACCGACAGGGGGGTATTCACCCCTCCACTTT.

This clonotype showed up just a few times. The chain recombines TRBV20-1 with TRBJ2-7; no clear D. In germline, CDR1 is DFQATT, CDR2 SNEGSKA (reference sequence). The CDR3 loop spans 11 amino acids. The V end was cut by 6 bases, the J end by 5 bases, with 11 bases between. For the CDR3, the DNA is TGCAGTGCATATCGAACCAACGAGCAGTACTTC. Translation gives CSAYRTNEQYF.

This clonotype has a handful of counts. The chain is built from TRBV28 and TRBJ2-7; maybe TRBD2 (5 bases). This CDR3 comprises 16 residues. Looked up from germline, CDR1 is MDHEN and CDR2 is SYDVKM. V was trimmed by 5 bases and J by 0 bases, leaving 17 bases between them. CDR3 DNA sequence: TGTGCCAGCAGTCCAAATACTTTGGGGAGCTCCTACGAGCAGTACTTC. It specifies CASSPNTLGSSYEQYF.

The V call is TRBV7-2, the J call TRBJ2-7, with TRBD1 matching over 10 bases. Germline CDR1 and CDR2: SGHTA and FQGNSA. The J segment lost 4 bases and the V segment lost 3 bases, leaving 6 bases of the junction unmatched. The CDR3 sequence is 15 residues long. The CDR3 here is CASSFDGTGEYEQYF. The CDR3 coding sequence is TGTGCCAGCAGCTTCGACGGGACAGGGGAATACGAGCAGTACTTC. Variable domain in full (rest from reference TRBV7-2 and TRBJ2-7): GAGVSQSPSNKVTEKGKDVELRCDPISGHTALYWYRQSLGQGLEFLIYFQGNSAPDKSGLPSDRFSAERTGGSVSTLTIQRTQQEDSAVYLCASSFDGTGEYEQYFGPGTRLTVT.

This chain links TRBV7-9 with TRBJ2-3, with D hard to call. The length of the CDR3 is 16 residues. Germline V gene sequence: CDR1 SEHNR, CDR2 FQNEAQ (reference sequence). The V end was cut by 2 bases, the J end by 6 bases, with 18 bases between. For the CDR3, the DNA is TGTGCCAGCAGCTTACCATCGGGTGGGTTGGGGGATACGCAGTATTTT. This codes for CASSLPSGGLGDTQYF.

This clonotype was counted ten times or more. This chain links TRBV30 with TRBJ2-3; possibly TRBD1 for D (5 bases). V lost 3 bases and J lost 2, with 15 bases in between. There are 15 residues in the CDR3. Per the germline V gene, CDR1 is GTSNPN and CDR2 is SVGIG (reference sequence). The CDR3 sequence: CAWSKGGRATDTQYF. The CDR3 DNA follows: TGTGCCTGGAGCAAAGGCGGCAGGGCCACAGATACGCAGTATTTT.

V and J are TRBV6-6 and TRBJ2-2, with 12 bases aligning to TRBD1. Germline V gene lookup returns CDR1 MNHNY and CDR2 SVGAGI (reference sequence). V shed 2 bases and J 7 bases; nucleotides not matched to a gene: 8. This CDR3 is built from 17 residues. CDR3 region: CASSYIPGQGASGELFF. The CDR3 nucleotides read TGTGCCAGCAGTTACATCCCGGGACAGGGGGCGAGCGGGGAGCTGTTTTTT.

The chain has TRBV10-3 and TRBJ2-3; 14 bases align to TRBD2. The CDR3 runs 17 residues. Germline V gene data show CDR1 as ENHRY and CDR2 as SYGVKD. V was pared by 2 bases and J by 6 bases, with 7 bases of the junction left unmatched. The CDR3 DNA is TGTGCCATCAGTGAGCCGCGGGGGACTAGCGGGAGCGATACGCAGTATTTT. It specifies CAISEPRGTSGSDTQYF.

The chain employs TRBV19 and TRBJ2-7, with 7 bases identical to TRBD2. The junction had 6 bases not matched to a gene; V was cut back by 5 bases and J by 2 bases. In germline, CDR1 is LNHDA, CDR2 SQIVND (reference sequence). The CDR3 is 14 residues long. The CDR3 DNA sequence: TGTGCCAGTAGTCTCACTAGCGTAACCTACGAGCAGTACTTC. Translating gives CASSLTSVTYEQYF.

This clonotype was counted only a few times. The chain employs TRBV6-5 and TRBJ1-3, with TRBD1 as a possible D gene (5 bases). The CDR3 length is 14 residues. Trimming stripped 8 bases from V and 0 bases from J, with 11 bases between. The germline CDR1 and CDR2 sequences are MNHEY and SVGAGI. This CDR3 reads CASSRGLSGNTIYF. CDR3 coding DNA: TGTGCCAGCTCGAGGGGCCTCTCTGGAAACACCATATATTTT.

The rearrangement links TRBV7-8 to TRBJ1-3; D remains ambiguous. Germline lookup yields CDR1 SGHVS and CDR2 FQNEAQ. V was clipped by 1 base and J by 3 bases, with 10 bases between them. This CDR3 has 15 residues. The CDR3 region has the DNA TGTGCCAGCAGCTTAGAGGGCAGCTTTGGAAACACCATATATTTT. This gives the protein CASSLEGSFGNTIYF.

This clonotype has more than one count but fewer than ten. The CDR3 region is CASRPRQDGSYEQYF. DNA of the CDR3: TGTGCCAGCAGACCTAGACAGGACGGCTCCTACGAGCAGTACTTC. The chain is built from TRBV6-5 and TRBJ2-7; tentative D call: TRBD1 (6 bases). Trimming removed 6 bases from V and 0 bases from J, with 15 bases in between. This CDR3 comprises 15 residues. Germline values: CDR1 MNHEY, CDR2 SVGAGI.

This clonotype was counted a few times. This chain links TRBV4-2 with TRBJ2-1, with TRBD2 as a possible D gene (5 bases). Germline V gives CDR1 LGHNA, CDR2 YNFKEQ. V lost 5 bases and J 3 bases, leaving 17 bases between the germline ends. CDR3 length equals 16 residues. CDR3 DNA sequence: TGTGCCAGCAGCTTATTCACGGGGAGCGGCTACAATGAGCAGTTCTTC. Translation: CASSLFTGSGYNEQFF.

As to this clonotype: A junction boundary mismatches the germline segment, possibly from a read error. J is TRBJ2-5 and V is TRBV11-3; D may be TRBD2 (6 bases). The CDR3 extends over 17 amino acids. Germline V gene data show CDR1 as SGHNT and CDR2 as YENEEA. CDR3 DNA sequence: TGTGCCAGCAGCTTAGATCTAGGGGACTCGTACCAAGACACCCAGTACTTC. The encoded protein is CASSLDLGDSYQDTQYF.

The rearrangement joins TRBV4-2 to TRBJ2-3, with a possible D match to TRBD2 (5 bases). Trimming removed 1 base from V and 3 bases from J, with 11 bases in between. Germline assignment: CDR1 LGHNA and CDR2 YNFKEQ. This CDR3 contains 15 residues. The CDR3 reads CASSQVGRTTDTQYF. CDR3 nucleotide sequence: TGTGCCAGCAGCCAAGTTGGGAGAACGACAGATACGCAGTATTTT.

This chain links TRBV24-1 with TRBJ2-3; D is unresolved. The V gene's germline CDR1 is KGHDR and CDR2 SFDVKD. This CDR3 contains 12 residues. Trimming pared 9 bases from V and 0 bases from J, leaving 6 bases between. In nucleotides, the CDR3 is TGTGCCACCGGCAGTAGCACAGATACGCAGTATTTT. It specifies CATGSSTDTQYF.

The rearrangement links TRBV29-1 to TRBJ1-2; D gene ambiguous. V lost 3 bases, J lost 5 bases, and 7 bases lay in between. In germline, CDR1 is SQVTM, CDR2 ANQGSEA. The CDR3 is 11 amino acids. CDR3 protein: CSVDGSYGYTF. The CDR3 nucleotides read TGCAGCGTTGACGGCTCTTATGGCTACACCTTC.

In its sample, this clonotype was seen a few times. CDR3 amino acids: CASSRQASGRETQYF. Here the CDR3 DNA reads TGCGCCAGCAGCCGACAGGCTAGCGGGAGAGAGACCCAGTACTTC. V gene TRBV5-1 combines with J gene TRBJ2-5; 10 nucleotides match TRBD2. V lost 4 bases, J lost 4 bases, and 7 bases stayed unmatched. The CDR3 is 15 residues long. Germline V gives CDR1 SGHRS, CDR2 YFSETQ.